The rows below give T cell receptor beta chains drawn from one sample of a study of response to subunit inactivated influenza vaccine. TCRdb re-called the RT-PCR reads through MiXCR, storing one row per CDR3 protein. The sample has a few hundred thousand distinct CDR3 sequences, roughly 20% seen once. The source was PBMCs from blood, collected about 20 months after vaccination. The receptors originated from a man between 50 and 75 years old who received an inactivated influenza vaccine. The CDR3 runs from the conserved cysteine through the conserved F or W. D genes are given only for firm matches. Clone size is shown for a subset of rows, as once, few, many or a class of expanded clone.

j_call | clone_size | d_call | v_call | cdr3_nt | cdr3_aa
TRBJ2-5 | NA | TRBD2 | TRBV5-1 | TGCGCCAGCAGCCGTGGGACTAGGCAAGAGACCCAGTACTTC | CASSRGTRQETQYF
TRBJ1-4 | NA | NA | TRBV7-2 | TGTGCCAGCAGCTTATACACGTCTGCAACTAATGAAAAACTGTTTTTT | CASSLYTSATNEKLFF
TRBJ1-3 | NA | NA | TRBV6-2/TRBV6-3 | TGTGCCAGCAGTTACGGGGCAGGGAAGACTGCCTACTCTGGAAACACCATATATTTT | CASSYGAGKTAYSGNTIYF
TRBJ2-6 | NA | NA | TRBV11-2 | TGTGCCAGCAGCTCAGTTTCCACAGGGAAATCTGGGGCCAACGTCCTGACTTTC | CASSSVSTGKSGANVLTF
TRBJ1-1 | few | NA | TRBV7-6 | TGTGCCAGCAGCGCCGGGACTGTGAACACTGAAGCTTTCTTT | CASSAGTVNTEAFF
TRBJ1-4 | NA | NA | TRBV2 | TGTGCCAGCAGTGCGGGGCCCACCGGGGAAAAACTGTTTTTT | CASSAGPTGEKLFF
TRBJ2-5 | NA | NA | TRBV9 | TGTGCCAGCAGCGCGGCCGGGACAACCATCAAGGACCAGTACTTC | CASSAAGTTIKDQYF
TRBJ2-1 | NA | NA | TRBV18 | TGTGCCAGCTCACCATTTAGAGACAATGAGCAGTTCTTC | CASSPFRDNEQFF
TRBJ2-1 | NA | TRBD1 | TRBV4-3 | TGCGCCAGCAGCCAAGTCCTTCCGGGACAGGGTTACAATGAGCAGTTCTTC | CASSQVLPGQGYNEQFF
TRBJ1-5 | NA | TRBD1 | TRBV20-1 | TGCAGTGCTAGCCCGGACAGGGTGTATCAGCCCCAGCATTTT | CSASPDRVYQPQHF
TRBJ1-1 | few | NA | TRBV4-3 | TGCGCCAGCAGCCAATTGGACCGGGACTCCCGTGAAGCTTTCTTT | CASSQLDRDSREAFF
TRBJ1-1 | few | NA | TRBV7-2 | TGTGCCACCGGCACCCGGATTGAAGCTTTCTTT | CATGTRIEAFF
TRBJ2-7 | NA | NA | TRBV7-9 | TGTGCCAGCAGCCCGCCCAGGGACTACGAGCAGTACTTC | CASSPPRDYEQYF
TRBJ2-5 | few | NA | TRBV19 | TGTGCCAGTAGTATAGCATGGTTAGAGACCCAGTACTTC | CASSIAWLETQYF
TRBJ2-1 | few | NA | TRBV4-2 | TGTGCCAGCAGCCATTACAGGGTCGATGAGCAGTTCTTC | CASSHYRVDEQFF
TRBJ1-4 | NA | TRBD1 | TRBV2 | TGTGCCAGCAATCCTCAACAGGGGTCCTATGAAAAACTGTTTTTT | CASNPQQGSYEKLFF
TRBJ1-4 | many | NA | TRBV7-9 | TGTGCCAGCAGCTTACAGGGTGGCGCAACTAATGAAAAACTGTTTTTT | CASSLQGGATNEKLFF
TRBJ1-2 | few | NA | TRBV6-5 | TGTGCCAGCAGCCACGGGACCGGTGGCTACACCTTC | CASSHGTGGYTF
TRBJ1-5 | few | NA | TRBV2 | TGTGCCAGCCGAACGGGGGGGGTTTATCAGCCCCAGCATTTT | CASRTGGVYQPQHF
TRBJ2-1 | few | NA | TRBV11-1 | TGTGCCAGCAGCCCTAATACGGGGCCATACAATGAGCAGTTCTTC | CASSPNTGPYNEQFF
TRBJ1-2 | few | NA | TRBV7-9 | TGTGCCAGCAGCCTGGGACAACCTTATGGCTACACCTTC | CASSLGQPYGYTF
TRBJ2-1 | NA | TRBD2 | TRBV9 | TGTGCCAGCAGCGTGGGGAGCGGGAGCCTCTACAATGAGCAGTTCTTC | CASSVGSGSLYNEQFF
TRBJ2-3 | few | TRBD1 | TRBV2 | TGTGCCAGCAGTGAGATTCAGGGGGCCAAAAATACGCAGTATTTT | CASSEIQGAKNTQYF
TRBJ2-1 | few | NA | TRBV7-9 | TGTGCCAGCAGCCACGAGGGGTTCTTC | CASSHEGFF
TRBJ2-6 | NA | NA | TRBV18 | TGTGCCAGCTCACCAGTGGGGGCTGGGGCCAACGTCCTGACTTTC | CASSPVGAGANVLTF